This is a list of T cell receptor beta chains from one sample in a study of blood T cell repertoires in COVID-19. Produced via immunoSEQ multiplex PCR; TCRdb's table is partial and in-frame only. The sample consists of fewer than 450,000 clones, roughly 88% of them appearing once. Sequencing was done on a sample of PBMCs or T cells enriched from blood (not recorded which). The receptors originated from a man aged 18 to 29 who had recovered from COVID-19. The CDR3 runs from the conserved cysteine through the conserved F or W. A D gene is named only where the DNA matches it firmly. The size of a clone is reported for some rows only, either as once, few or many, or as a class for expanded clones.

clone size	J gene	D gene	V gene	CDR3 protein	CDR3 DNA
.	TRBJ1-2	.	TRBV19	CASNERIANYGYTF	TGTGCCAGTAACGAACGAATAGCTAACTATGGCTACACCTTC
.	TRBJ1-1	.	TRBV12-3/TRBV12-4	CASSPDRDEAFF	TGTGCCAGCAGCCCCGACAGAGATGAAGCTTTCTTT
.	TRBJ2-2	.	TRBV11-2	CASSAYGGGGTGELFF	TGTGCCAGCAGCGCCTATGGGGGGGGCGGCACCGGGGAGCTGTTTTTT
.	TRBJ1-4	TRBD1	TRBV2	CASIGTGGNEKLFF	TGTGCCAGCATTGGGACAGGGGGGAATGAAAAACTGTTTTTT
.	TRBJ1-1	.	TRBV5-1	CASSFSGSETEAFF	TGCGCCAGCAGCTTTTCTGGGAGTGAGACTGAAGCTTTCTTT
.	TRBJ1-5	TRBD1	TRBV2	CASSKGTGGNQPQHF	TGTGCCAGCAGCAAAGGGACAGGGGGCAATCAGCCCCAGCATTTT
.	TRBJ1-6	TRBD1	TRBV5-1	CASRPTGGASPLHF	TGCGCCAGCAGGCCGACAGGGGGCGCTTCACCCCTCCACTTT
.	TRBJ1-4	.	TRBV19	CASSIRGATANEKLFF	TGTGCCAGTAGTATTCGGGGGGCTACGGCTAATGAAAAACTGTTTTTT
.	TRBJ2-3	TRBD1	TRBV5-6	CASSPGQGAGDTQYF	TGTGCCAGCAGCCCCGGACAGGGGGCGGGAGATACGCAGTATTTT
few	TRBJ2-7	.	TRBV3-1/TRBV3-2	CASSQVSGGEQYF	TGTGCCAGCAGCCAAGTTTCCGGAGGCGAGCAGTACTTC
.	TRBJ1-1	.	TRBV28	CASEVGGTEAFF	TGTGCCAGTGAGGTTGGTGGAACTGAAGCTTTCTTT
.	TRBJ1-1	.	TRBV2	CASSARDMNTEAFF	TGTGCCAGCAGCGCGAGGGACATGAACACTGAAGCTTTCTTT
.	TRBJ2-7	.	TRBV7-9	CASSRQGLEQYF	TGTGCCAGCAGCCGTCAGGGTTTAGAGCAGTACTTC
.	TRBJ2-2	.	TRBV7-3	CASSPLRGPGELFF	TGTGCCAGCAGCCCGCTACGGGGTCCCGGGGAGCTGTTTTTT
.	TRBJ2-1	.	TRBV7-3	CASSSLAGSYNEQFF	TGTGCCAGCAGCTCCTTGGCTGGCTCCTACAATGAGCAGTTCTTC
once	TRBJ1-3	.	TRBV3-1/TRBV3-2	CASSRQSSGNTIYF	TGTGCCAGCAGCCGACAGAGCTCTGGAAACACCATATATTTT
once	TRBJ2-2	.	TRBV7-9	CASSLDFLPIGGELFF	TGTGCCAGCAGCTTAGACTTCCTACCCATCGGCGGGGAGCTGTTTTTT
.	TRBJ2-1	.	TRBV5-1	CASSSVTAGSVF	TGCGCCAGCAGCTCGGTTACAGCGGGTAGTGTCTTC
.	TRBJ2-5	TRBD1	TRBV12-5	CASGLVLEGAAETQYF	TGTGCTAGTGGTTTGGTACTTGAGGGGGCCGCGGAGACCCAGTACTTC
.	TRBJ1-3	TRBD1	TRBV7-9	CASSLEQGATGNTIYF	TGTGCCAGCAGCTTAGAACAGGGGGCCACTGGAAACACCATATATTTT
.	TRBJ1-2	TRBD1	TRBV6-5	CASSYGTARVDGYTF	TGTGCCAGCAGTTACGGGACAGCCCGGGTGGATGGCTACACCTTC
.	TRBJ2-1	.	TRBV7-9	CASSLGESEQFF	TGTGCCAGCAGCTTAGGCGAGTCTGAGCAGTTCTTC
.	TRBJ2-1	.	TRBV5-4	CASSLWEDPTLDEQFF	TGTGCCAGCAGCTTGTGGGAGGACCCCACATTGGATGAGCAGTTCTTC
.	TRBJ1-5	.	TRBV6-2/TRBV6-3	CASSYFYGSNQPQHF	TGTGCCAGCAGTTACTTTTATGGCAGCAATCAGCCCCAGCATTTT